This TCR beta chain is from a study of PD-1 blockade in classical Hodgkin lymphoma (dated by TCRdb to the early 2020s). As for the study more broadly: Nivolumab dosing was 3 mg/kg intravenously every 2 weeks, continuing until either disease progression or unacceptable toxicity. A peripheral blood immune signature of response to PD-1 blockade in classical Hodgkin lymphoma was defined using TCR beta sequencing and CyTOF.

On the study overall, not on this receptor specifically: The study was restricted to a single clinical trial cohort, and the causes of repertoire differences, possibly disease activity or prior therapy, were left undefined. Among trial patients, those achieving complete response had baseline diversity similar to that of newly diagnosed patients, while diversity was significantly lower in partial responders and progressors. Lower diversity was seen in patients whose nivolumab began less than 1 year after ASCT, and these patients were left out of later analyses so that immune reconstitution would not confound the results. A significant rise by C4D1 was seen in CD4+ but not CD8+ TCR diversity (p=0.0027 vs p=0.16), with the rise being most apparent in complete responders (p=0.02). Baseline TCR diversity was reported as lower in newly diagnosed patients than in healthy donors, and lower still in relapsed/refractory patients.

The time point tag for this specimen amounts to: cycle 4 day 1 (C4D1), after more than five weeks of nivolumab. Every trial patient had relapsed following autologous stem cell transplantation, and prior brentuximab vedotin exposure was what differed among cohorts A, B and C. Using a Miltenyi CD4+ T cell isolation kit, CD4+ T cells were purified from thawed PBMCs through magnetic negative selection. The trial cohort was composed of about 60 patients with relapsed/refractory classical Hodgkin lymphoma, for whom complete response, partial response or progressive disease was recorded as best overall response. Single-agent nivolumab was administered to trial patients in the multi-cohort phase II CheckMate 205 trial. An independent review committee assessed best overall response by applying the 2007 International Working Group response criteria. Trial PBMCs were obtained immediately prior to nivolumab initiation (C1D1) and on therapy at cycle 2 day 1 and cycle 4 day 1. After peripheral blood was drawn into 8 mL Vacutainer Cell Preparation Tubes, PBMCs were isolated by centrifugation and then cryopreserved. Purified CD4+ and CD8+ fractions were prepared only for cases with an additional available PBMC sample. Magnetically labelled cells were removed on LS columns in a quadroMACS separator, and the flow-through was retained as the purified fraction.

Concerning this clone itself: The target of this receptor is not known. Per-base qualities were not stored, and no clone one base away is much larger.

The CDR3 holds 13 amino acids from the cysteine to the phenylalanine. Just CDR3 DNA is preserved here, 39 bases in frame from base 1. From the germline V gene (reference sequence), CDR1 is MNHNY and CDR2 is SVGAGI. V loses 5 bases, J loses 5 bases, and the germline ends lie 11 bases apart. The Qiagen DNeasy kit was used to extract genomic DNA both from unsorted PBMCs and from the negatively selected CD4+ and CD8+ fractions. TCR beta CDR3 regions were subjected to amplification by immunoSEQ multiplex PCR with primers that anneal to V and J segments. A synthetic immune receptor repertoire was used to minimize amplification bias, and remaining bias was computationally removed after sequencing. For the original study's pipeline: Repertoire diversity was quantified as the Shannon entropy index using custom Python scripts. The unsorted, CD4+ and CD8+ repertoires were each analyzed separately, with the exception of combined analyses, where CD4+ and CD8+ sequences were merged in silico. A clone was considered expanded if an increase in frequency of at least 2-fold after treatment relative to C1D1 was found, and a pseudocount of 0.5 was applied to clones undetected at baseline. Clones with 0 or 1 copy at C1D1 were defined as singleton clones, while clones with 2 or more copies were defined as non-singleton clones. Clones expanded in unsorted samples were labelled as CD4+, CD8+ or unknown by matching protein sequences in sorted samples from the same patient. Wilcoxon tests on paired samples were used to test diversity changes from C1D1 to C4D1. The clones in this table, taken by TCRdb from immuneACCESS, are in-frame only. Not every clone is retained; where verified, under half of the shortfall comes from an unresolved V gene, and the cause of the rest is unknown. V, J and clone size were drawn from that table, and D and trimming were deduced from the DNA. For this sample the table gives some 17,000 clones, of which roughly 75% were detected only once. Around 2% of the sample is held by the ten biggest clonotypes.

The clonotype was recovered from a human donor with classical Hodgkin lymphoma. The starting material was CD4+ T cells from blood, obtained before the fourth cycle of nivolumab. The chain employs TRBV6-6 and TRBJ2-3, with TRBD2 tentatively as D gene (5 bases match). The DNA sequence is TGTGCCAGCAGTCCACCCGCGGGAGATACGCAGTATTTT. Its amino acids are CASSPPAGDTQYF.